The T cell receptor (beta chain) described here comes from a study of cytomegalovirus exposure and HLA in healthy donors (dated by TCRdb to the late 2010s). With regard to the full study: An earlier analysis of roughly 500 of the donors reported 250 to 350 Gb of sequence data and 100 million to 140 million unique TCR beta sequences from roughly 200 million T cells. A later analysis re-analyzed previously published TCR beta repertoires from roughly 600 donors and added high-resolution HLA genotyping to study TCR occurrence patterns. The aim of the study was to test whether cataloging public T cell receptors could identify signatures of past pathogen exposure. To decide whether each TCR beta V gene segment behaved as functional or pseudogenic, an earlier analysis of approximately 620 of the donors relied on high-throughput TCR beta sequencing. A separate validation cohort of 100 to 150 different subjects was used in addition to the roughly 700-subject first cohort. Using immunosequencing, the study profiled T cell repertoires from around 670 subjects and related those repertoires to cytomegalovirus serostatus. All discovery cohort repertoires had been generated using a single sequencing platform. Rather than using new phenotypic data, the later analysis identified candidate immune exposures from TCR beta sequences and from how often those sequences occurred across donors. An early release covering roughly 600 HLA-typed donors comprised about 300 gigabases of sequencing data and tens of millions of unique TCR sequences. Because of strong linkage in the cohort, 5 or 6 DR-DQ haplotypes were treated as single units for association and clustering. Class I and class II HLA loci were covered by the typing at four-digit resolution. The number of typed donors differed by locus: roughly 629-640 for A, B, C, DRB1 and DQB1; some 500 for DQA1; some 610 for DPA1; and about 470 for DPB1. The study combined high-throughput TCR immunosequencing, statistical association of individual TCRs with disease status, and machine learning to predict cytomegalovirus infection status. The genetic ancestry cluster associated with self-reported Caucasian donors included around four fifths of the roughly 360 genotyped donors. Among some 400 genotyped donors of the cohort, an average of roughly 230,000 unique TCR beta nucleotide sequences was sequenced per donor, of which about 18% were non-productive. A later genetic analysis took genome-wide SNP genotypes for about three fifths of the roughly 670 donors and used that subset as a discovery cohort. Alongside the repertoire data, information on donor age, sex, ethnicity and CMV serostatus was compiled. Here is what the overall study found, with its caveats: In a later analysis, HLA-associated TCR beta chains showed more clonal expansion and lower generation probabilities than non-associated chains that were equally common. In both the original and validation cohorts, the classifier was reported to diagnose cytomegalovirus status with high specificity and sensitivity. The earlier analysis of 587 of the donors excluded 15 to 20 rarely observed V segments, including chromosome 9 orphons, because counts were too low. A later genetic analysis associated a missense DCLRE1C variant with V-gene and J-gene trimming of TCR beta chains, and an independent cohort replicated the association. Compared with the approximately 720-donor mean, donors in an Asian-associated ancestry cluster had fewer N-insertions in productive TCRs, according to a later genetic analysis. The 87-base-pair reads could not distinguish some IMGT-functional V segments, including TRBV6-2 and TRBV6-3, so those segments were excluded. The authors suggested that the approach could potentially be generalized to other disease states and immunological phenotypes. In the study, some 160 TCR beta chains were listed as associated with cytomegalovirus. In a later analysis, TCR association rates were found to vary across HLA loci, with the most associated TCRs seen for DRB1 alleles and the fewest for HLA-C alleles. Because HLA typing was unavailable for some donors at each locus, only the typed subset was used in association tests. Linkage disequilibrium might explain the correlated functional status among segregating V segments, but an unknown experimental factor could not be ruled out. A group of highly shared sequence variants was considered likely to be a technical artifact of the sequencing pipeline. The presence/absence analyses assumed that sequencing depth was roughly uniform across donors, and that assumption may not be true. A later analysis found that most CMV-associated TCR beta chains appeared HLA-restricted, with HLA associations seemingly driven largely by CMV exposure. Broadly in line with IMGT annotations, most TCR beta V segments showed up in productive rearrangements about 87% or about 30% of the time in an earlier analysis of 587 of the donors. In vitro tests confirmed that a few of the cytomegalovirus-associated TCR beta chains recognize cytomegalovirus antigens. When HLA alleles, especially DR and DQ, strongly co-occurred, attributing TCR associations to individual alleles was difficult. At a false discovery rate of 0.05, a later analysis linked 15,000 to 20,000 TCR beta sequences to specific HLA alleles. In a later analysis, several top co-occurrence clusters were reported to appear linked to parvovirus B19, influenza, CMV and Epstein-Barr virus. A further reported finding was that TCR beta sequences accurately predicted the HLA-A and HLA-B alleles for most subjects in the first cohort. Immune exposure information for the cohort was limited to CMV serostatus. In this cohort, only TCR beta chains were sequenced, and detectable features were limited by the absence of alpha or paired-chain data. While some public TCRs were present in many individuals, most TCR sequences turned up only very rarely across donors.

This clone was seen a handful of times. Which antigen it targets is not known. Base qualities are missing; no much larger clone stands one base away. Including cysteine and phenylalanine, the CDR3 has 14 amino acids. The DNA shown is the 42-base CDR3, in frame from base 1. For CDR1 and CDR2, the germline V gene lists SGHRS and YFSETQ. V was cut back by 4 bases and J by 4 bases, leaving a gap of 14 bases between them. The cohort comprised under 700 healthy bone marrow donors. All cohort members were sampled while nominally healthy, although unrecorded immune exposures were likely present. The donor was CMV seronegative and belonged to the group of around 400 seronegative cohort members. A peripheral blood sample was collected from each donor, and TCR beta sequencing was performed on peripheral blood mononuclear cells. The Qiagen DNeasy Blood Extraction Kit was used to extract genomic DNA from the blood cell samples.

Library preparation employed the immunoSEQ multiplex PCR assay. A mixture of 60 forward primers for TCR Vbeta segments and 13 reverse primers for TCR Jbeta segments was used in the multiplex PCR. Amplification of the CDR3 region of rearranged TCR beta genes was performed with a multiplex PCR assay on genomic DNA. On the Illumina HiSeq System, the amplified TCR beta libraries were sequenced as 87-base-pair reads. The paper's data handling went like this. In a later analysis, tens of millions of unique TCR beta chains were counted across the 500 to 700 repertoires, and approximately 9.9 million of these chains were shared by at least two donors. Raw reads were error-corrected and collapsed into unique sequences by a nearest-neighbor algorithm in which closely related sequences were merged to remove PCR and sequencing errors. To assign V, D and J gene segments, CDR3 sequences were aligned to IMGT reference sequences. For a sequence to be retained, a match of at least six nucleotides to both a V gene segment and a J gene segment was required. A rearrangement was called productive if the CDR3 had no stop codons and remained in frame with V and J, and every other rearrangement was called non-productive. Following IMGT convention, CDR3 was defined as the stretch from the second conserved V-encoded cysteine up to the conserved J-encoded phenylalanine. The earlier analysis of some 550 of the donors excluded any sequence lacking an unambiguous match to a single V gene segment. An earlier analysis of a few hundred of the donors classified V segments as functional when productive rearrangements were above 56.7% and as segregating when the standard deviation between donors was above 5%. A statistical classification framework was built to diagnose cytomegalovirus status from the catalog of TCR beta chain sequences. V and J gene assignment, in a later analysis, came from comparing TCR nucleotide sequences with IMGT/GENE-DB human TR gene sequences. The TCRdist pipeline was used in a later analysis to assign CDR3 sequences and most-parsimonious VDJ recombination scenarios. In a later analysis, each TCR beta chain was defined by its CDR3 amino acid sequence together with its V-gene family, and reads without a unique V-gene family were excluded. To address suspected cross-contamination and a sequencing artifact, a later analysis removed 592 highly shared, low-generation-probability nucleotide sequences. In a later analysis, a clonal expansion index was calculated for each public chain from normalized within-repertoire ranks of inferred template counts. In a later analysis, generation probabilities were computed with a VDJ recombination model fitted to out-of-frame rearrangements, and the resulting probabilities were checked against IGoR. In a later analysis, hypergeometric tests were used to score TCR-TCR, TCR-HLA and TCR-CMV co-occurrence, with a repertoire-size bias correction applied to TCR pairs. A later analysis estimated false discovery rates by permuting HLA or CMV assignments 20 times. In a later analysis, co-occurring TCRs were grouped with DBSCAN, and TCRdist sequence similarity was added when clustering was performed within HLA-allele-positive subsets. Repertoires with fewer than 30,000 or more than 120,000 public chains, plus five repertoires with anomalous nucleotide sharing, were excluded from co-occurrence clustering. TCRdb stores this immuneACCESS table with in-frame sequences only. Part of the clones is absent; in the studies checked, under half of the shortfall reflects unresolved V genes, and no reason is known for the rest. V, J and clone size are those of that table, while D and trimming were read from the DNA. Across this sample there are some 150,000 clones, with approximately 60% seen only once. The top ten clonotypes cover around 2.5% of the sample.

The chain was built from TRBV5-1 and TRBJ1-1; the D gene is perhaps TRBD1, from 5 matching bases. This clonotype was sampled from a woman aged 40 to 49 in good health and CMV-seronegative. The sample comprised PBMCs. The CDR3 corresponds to CASSPGVVGTEAFF. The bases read TGCGCCAGCAGCCCGGGGGTGGTAGGCACTGAAGCTTTCTTT.